A single TCR beta chain is shown here with its context. Its antigen is not known. This specimen comes from a study of cytomegalovirus exposure and HLA in healthy donors. Study in general: Genotyping of 398 donors showed that approximately 83% belonged to the Caucasian-associated ancestry cluster. Notes on the study in general: Published work reported that the classifier diagnosed cytomegalovirus status with high specificity and sensitivity. Later analysis associated a missense DCLRE1C variant with TCR beta V- and J-gene trimming.

The PCR was carried out with 60 Vbeta primers and 13 Jbeta primers. Using immunoSEQ multiplex PCR, the repertoire was profiled, and TCRdb retains in-frame clones only, with some absent. The sample holds 65,000 to 95,000 clones. Germline V gene lookup returns CDR1 MNHEY and CDR2 SMNVEV (reference sequence). V shed 5 bases, J shed 4 bases, and the junction held 13 bases outside the gene matches. The CDR3 covers 17 residues. This chain joins TRBV27 and TRBJ1-5; 8 nucleotides agree with TRBD1. Sequenced input: PBMCs. The receptor comes from a female donor in good health and CMV-seropositive. The CDR3 protein is CASSPGGSPKRNQPQHF. As DNA, the CDR3 is TGTGCCAGCAGTCCAGGGGGCTCACCTAAAAGGAATCAGCCCCAGCATTTT.